This TCR beta chain originates from a study of CXCR3-negative and CXCR3-positive naive CD8 T cells. The CDR3 is 11 residues long. Germline V gene data show CDR1 as DFQATT and CDR2 as SNEGSKA (reference sequence). Subsets of CD8+ T cells were each sorted in triplicate at approximately 300,000 cells apiece. UMI-labeled 5' RACE yielded the TRB cDNA libraries. TCRdb re-called the 5' RACE reads and gives one entry per CDR3 protein, without DNA. Its table lists approximately 62,000 distinct CDR3 sequences. The clonotype originates from a human donor in good health. Some clones in this sample may be carry-over from other donors' samples. The sequenced sample consisted of naive CXCR3- CD8+ T cells from blood. Sample subset: CD45RO-CCR7+CD27+CD95- naive CD8+ T cells lacking CXCR3 (TNR3-). This rearrangement joins TRBV20-1 to TRBJ2-7; as DNA is missing, the TRBD2 call by TCRdb cannot be tested. CDR3: CSAENSREQYF.